This is a list of T cell receptor beta chains from one sample in a study of OX40 agonist ivuxolimab in advanced cancers. Assay: immunoSEQ multiplex PCR; the TCRdb copy retains only in-frame clones and omits some. The sample has 99,000 or so clones; 85% to 95% are singletons. The sequencing used CD4+ or CD8+ T cells sorted from blood, collected in a trial of the OX40 agonist ivuxolimab. Receptors originate from an adult with an advanced solid tumor such as melanoma, head and neck, liver or kidney cancer. Each CDR3 is given with its conserved first and last residue. Each record gives: clone size, V gene, D gene, J gene, CDR3 DNA, CDR3 protein. A D gene is named only where the DNA matches it firmly. Size is omitted from some rows. Given values are once, few, many or a class for expanded clones.

once	TRBV7-2	.	TRBJ1-1	TGTGCCAGCAGCTACGACAGAGAAACTGAAGCTTTCTTT	CASSYDRETEAFF
.	TRBV9	.	TRBJ2-1	TGTGCCAGCAGCGTAGAAGGGGTAGGGTACAATGAGCAGTTCTTC	CASSVEGVGYNEQFF
.	TRBV18	.	TRBJ1-1	TGTGCCAGCGCGAGTGTGGTGAACACTGAAGCTTTCTTT	CASASVVNTEAFF
.	TRBV18	TRBD1	TRBJ2-5	TGTGCCAGCTCACCACAAGGACAGGGGTTTGGAGAGACCCAGTACTTC	CASSPQGQGFGETQYF
.	TRBV30	.	TRBJ2-5	TGTGCCTGGAGTACACTGGGGGAGACCCAGTACTTC	CAWSTLGETQYF
.	TRBV2	.	TRBJ2-1	TGTGCCAGCAGTGGAGGGCCTCTCAATGAGCAGTTCTTC	CASSGGPLNEQFF
.	TRBV11-3	.	TRBJ2-3	TGTGCCAGCAGCTTAGTATCCGGGAGTACAGATACGCAGTATTTT	CASSLVSGSTDTQYF
.	TRBV19	TRBD2	TRBJ2-3	TGTGCCAGTAGTGCTAGTGGGGCGGGAGGTTTGAATACGCAGTATTTT	CASSASGAGGLNTQYF
.	TRBV7-3	TRBD2	TRBJ2-1	TGTGCCAGCAGCCCTATAATAGGACTAGCGTACAATGAGCAGTTCTTC	CASSPIIGLAYNEQFF
.	TRBV4-3	.	TRBJ2-7	TGCGCCAGCAGCCAGCGGGGGACAGAGAACTACGAGCAGTACTTC	CASSQRGTENYEQYF
.	TRBV7-9	.	TRBJ1-5	TGTGCCAGCAGCTTCCCGGGGGATCAGCCCCAGCATTTT	CASSFPGDQPQHF
.	TRBV25-1	.	TRBJ2-1	TGTGCCAGCAGGAGGGGGGGGGCCTACAATGAGCAGTTCTTC	CASRRGGAYNEQFF
.	TRBV27	TRBD1	TRBJ1-6	TGTGCCAGCACCCCCCAGGGGGTCCGCGTAGGGGATAATTCACCCCTCCACTTT	CASTPQGVRVGDNSPLHF
once	TRBV28	.	TRBJ2-3	TGTGCCAGCAGAATCTTCGATACGCAGTATTTT	CASRIFDTQYF
.	TRBV29-1	.	TRBJ1-4	TGCAGCGTTGGTGCAGGGGCTAATGAAAAACTGTTTTTT	CSVGAGANEKLFF
.	TRBV19	TRBD1	TRBJ1-2	TGTGCCAGTAGTATAGGGACAGGGGGCCTTAACTATGGCTACACCTTC	CASSIGTGGLNYGYTF
.	TRBV5-1	.	TRBJ1-5	TGCGCCAGCAGCTCGTTTGGGGGTCTGGGCCAGCCCCAGCATTTT	CASSSFGGLGQPQHF
.	TRBV6-6	.	TRBJ1-2	TGTGCCAGCAGTTCCTTAAAGGACAGCTATGGCTACACCTTC	CASSSLKDSYGYTF
.	TRBV9	.	TRBJ2-1	TGTGCCAGCAGCGTAGTAGCGGCCAGCTCCTACAATGAGCAGTTCTTC	CASSVVAASSYNEQFF
once	TRBV4-2	.	TRBJ1-2	TGTGCCAGCAGCCAAGATAGTAGGAGTGAGAATGGCTACACCTTC	CASSQDSRSENGYTF
.	TRBV7-2	.	TRBJ2-6	TGTGCCAGCAGCCTTACCGTCGGGGCTGACGTCCTGACTTTC	CASSLTVGADVLTF
.	TRBV19	TRBD1	TRBJ1-1	TGTGCCAGTAGACCCACCCAGGACAGGACTCCTGAAGCTTTCTTT	CASRPTQDRTPEAFF
.	TRBV10-3	.	TRBJ2-1	TGTGCCATCAGCTTAACTAGAGGAGGGTACAATGAGCAGTTCTTC	CAISLTRGGYNEQFF
.	TRBV15	TRBD1	TRBJ1-5	TGTGCCACCAGCAGTGCCCGTGGGACAGGCGGCGGGTTTTGGCCCCAGCATTTT	CATSSARGTGGGFWPQHF
.	TRBV10-2	.	TRBJ2-7	TGCGCCAGCGGAGTCTCTCTCGCTAGCGAGCAGTACTTC	CASGVSLASEQYF
.	TRBV11-1	.	TRBJ2-7	TGTGCCAGCAGTCTCACCGGCTACGAGCAGTACTTC	CASSLTGYEQYF
.	TRBV25-1	.	TRBJ2-2	TGTGCCAGCAGTGAGCAGGGAATCGGGGAGCTGTTTTTT	CASSEQGIGELFF
.	TRBV9	.	TRBJ2-1	TGTGCCAGCAGCGCCCAACCGGGCCCCGCGGATGAGCAGTTCTTC	CASSAQPGPADEQFF
.	TRBV7-2	.	TRBJ1-5	TGTGCCAGCAGCTTACAGGGAAGATTGGGGAATCAGCCCCAGCATTTT	CASSLQGRLGNQPQHF
.	TRBV28	TRBD2	TRBJ2-7	TGTGCCAGCAGCCAAGGTGGGGGGGTGCGGGAGCAGTACTTC	CASSQGGGVREQYF
.	TRBV5-1	.	TRBJ2-1	TGCGCCAGCAGCTTGACAGGGCGCAACAATGAGCAGTTCTTC	CASSLTGRNNEQFF
.	TRBV5-5	.	TRBJ2-5	TGTGCCAGCAGCTTGGGGTCTACGGAAGAGACCCAGTACTTC	CASSLGSTEETQYF
once	TRBV6-5	.	TRBJ2-3	TGTGCCAGCAGTTCGACGGACCGCACAGATACGCAGTATTTT	CASSSTDRTDTQYF
.	TRBV5-4	.	TRBJ1-4	TGTGCCAGCAGCTCCTTCGACCTTACGAAGGATGAAAAACTGTTTTTT	CASSSFDLTKDEKLFF
once	TRBV4-1	.	TRBJ2-1	TGCGCCAGCAGCCAAGATGACAGCAACGAGTTCTTC	CASSQDDSNEFF
.	TRBV7-2	.	TRBJ1-6	TGTGCCAGCAGCTCATATAATTCACCCCTCCACTTT	CASSSYNSPLHF
.	TRBV19	.	TRBJ1-1	TGTGCCAGTAGTATAAACACTGAAGCTTTCTTT	CASSINTEAFF
.	TRBV15	TRBD2	TRBJ2-3	TGTGCCACCAGCGATCCACTAGCGGGAGGGAGTGCTAGCACAGATACGCAGTATTTT	CATSDPLAGGSASTDTQYF
once	TRBV30	TRBD1	TRBJ2-7	TGTGCCTGGAGTGTAAGGCAGGGGGTCCCCTACGAGCAGTACTTC	CAWSVRQGVPYEQYF
.	TRBV9	TRBD2	TRBJ2-1	TGTGCCAGCAGCGTATCAGGGACTAGCGGAATCAATGAGCAGTTCTTC	CASSVSGTSGINEQFF
.	TRBV7-3	.	TRBJ2-3	TGTGCCAGCAGCTTACCGGGTAGCGGCGGCACAGATACGCAGTATTTT	CASSLPGSGGTDTQYF
.	TRBV4-3	.	TRBJ2-2	TGCGCCAGCAGCCAATCGAACACCGGGGAGCTGTTTTTT	CASSQSNTGELFF
.	TRBV11-2	.	TRBJ2-5	TGTGCCAGCAGCTCTCTATCCCAAGAGACCCAGTACTTC	CASSSLSQETQYF
.	TRBV7-8	TRBD2	TRBJ2-3	TGTGCCAGCAGCCCCCGGCTAGCGGTACCAGATACGCAGTATTTT	CASSPRLAVPDTQYF
once	TRBV30	.	TRBJ1-2	TGTGCCTGGAGCCTATCAGTGCTAAGGAAGGGCTACACCTTC	CAWSLSVLRKGYTF
.	TRBV27	TRBD1	TRBJ1-5	TGTGCCAGCAAGTCACAGGGGCTTAGCAATCAGCCCCAGCATTTT	CASKSQGLSNQPQHF
.	TRBV6-1	.	TRBJ1-2	TGTGCCAGCACCGGGGCCGGCAGGTATAGATATGGCTACACCTTC	CASTGAGRYRYGYTF
once	TRBV6-6	TRBD1	TRBJ2-7	TGTGCCAGCAGCCGACAGGGGCCTGCGTCCTACGAGCAGTACTTC	CASSRQGPASYEQYF
few	TRBV6-5	.	TRBJ1-5	TGTGCCAGCAGATCTAGCAATCAGCCCCAGCATTTT	CASRSSNQPQHF
.	TRBV15	TRBD2	TRBJ2-4	TGTGCCACCGGGGGCGGGGGGCGAGCCAAAAACATTCAGTACTTC	CATGGGGRAKNIQYF
.	TRBV30	.	TRBJ2-3	TGTGCCTGGGTAAACCGGGGGCGGGACACAGATACGCAGTATTTT	CAWVNRGRDTDTQYF
.	TRBV7-9	.	TRBJ1-1	TGTGCCAGCAGCCTTTGGGACCTTGGGACTGAAGCTTTCTTT	CASSLWDLGTEAFF
.	TRBV11-3	.	TRBJ2-3	TGTGCCAGCAGCTTAGGACAGCTCTTTTCCCCAGATACGCAGTATTTT	CASSLGQLFSPDTQYF
.	TRBV12-5	.	TRBJ2-5	TGTGCTAGTGGTGCCTCGTCGGCAGAGACCCAGTACTTC	CASGASSAETQYF
.	TRBV15	.	TRBJ1-1	TGTGCCACCACCGAAATGACTAGAGGGGGCACTGAAGCTTTCTTT	CATTEMTRGGTEAFF
.	TRBV19	TRBD2	TRBJ2-3	TGTGCCAGTAGTATCGCAGCGGGGGGATCGGATACGCAGTATTTT	CASSIAAGGSDTQYF